This T cell receptor beta chain was identified during a study of vaccination and CD4 T cells after COVID-19. Whole-study context: Participants were given two doses of BNT162b2 or mRNA-1273 vaccine. Overlapping peptides covering the spike proteins of SARS-CoV-2, HCoV-NL63, HCoV-OC43 and HCoV-229E were added to stimulate cells.

CDR3 length equals 14 residues. The germline V gene has CDR1 SGHAT and CDR2 FQNNGV. The junction had 6 bases not matched to a gene; V was cut back by 5 bases and J by 4 bases. As for this clonotype: Its antigen remains unknown.

Sequencing of the DNA from cultured CD4+ T cells was carried out with the Oncomine TCR Beta short-read assay. TCRdb ran MiXCR on the PCR reads and lists one entry per CDR3 protein. This sample yields about 20,000 distinct CDR3 sequences, of which about two fifths are seen a single time; about 18% belongs to the top ten. The treatment: approximately nine-day PBMC culture with coronavirus spike peptide pools or control peptides (ViraFEST assay). Specimen: CD4+ T cells from blood, cultured in vitro, collected before SARS-CoV-2 vaccination. The receptor was isolated from a human donor who received a COVID-19 vaccine. The chain carries TRBV11-2 and TRBJ2-5; 8 bases map to TRBD1. The CDR3 loop is CASSRRGRGETQYF. For the CDR3, the DNA is TGTGCCAGCAGCCGCAGGGGGCGCGGAGAGACCCAGTACTTC. The variable domain in full, with the rest retrieved from reference TRBV11-2 and TRBJ2-5, is EAGVAQSPRYKIIEKRQSVAFWCNPISGHATLYWYQQILGQGPKLLIQFQNNGVVDDSQLPKDRFSAERLKGVDSTLKIQPAKLEDSAVYLCASSRRGRGETQYFGPGTRLLVL.